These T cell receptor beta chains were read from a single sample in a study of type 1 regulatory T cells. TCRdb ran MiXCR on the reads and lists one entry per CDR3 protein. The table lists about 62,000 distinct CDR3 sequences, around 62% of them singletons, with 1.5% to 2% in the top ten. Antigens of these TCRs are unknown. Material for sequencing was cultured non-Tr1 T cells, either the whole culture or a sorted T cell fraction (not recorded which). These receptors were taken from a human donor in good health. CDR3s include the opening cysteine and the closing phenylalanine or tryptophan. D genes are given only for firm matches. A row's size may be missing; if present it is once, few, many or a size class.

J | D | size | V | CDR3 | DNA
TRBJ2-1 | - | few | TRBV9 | CASSVADYNEQFF | TGTGCCAGCAGCGTAGCCGACTACAATGAGCAGTTCTTC
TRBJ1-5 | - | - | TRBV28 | CASSFSGNQPQHF | TGTGCCAGCAGTTTCTCAGGAAATCAGCCCCAGCATTTT
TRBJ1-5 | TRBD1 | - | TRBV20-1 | CSARWRRGTGASNQPQHF | TGCAGTGCTAGATGGAGGAGGGGGACAGGGGCAAGCAATCAGCCCCAGCATTTT
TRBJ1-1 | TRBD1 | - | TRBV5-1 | CASTYGGQGNTEAFF | TGCGCCAGCACCTATGGCGGACAGGGCAACACTGAAGCTTTCTTT
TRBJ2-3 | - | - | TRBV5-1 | CASSLDAGTDTQYF | TGCGCCAGCAGCTTGGACGCGGGCACAGATACGCAGTATTTT
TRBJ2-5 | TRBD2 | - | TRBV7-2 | CASTGSSGYQETQYF | TGTGCCAGCACGGGGTCTAGCGGTTACCAAGAGACCCAGTACTTC
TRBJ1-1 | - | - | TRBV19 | CASQTWGTEAFF | TGTGCCAGCCAAACCTGGGGGACTGAAGCTTTCTTT
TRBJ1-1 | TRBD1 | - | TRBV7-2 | CASSPRTGGAFMNTEAFF | TGTGCCAGCAGCCCTCGGACAGGGGGCGCCTTTATGAACACTGAAGCTTTCTTT
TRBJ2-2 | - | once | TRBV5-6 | CASSLDLGRDGELFF | TGTGCCAGCAGCTTGGATCTGGGACGGGACGGGGAGCTGTTTTTT
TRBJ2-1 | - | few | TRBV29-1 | CSVVAPSSYNEQFF | TGCAGCGTTGTCGCGCCAAGCTCCTACAATGAGCAGTTCTTC
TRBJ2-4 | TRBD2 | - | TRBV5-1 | CASSIGGAGGKNIQYF | TGCGCCAGCAGCATCGGGGGGGCAGGCGGCAAAAACATTCAGTACTTC
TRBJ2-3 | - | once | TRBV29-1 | CSVEGASQTYTQYF | TGCAGCGTTGAGGGGGCTAGCCAGACATATACGCAGTATTTT
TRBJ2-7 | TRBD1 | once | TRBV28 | CASSDAGTGGYEQYF | TGTGCCAGCAGTGATGCAGGGACAGGGGGCTACGAGCAGTACTTC
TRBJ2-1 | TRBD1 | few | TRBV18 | CASSPISSGTGLHEQFF | TGTGCCAGCTCACCGATCAGCTCCGGGACAGGGCTTCATGAGCAGTTCTTC
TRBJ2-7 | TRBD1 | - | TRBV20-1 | CSARSRDRGSAASPYEQYF | TGCAGTGCTAGAAGCCGGGACAGGGGGTCTGCCGCCTCTCCCTACGAGCAGTACTTC
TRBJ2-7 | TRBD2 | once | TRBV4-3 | CASSQDRGRQYEQYF | TGCGCCAGCAGCCAAGATCGCGGGAGGCAGTACGAGCAGTACTTC
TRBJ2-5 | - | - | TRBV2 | CASSERELQETQYF | TGTGCCAGCAGTGAACGAGAGCTCCAAGAGACCCAGTACTTC
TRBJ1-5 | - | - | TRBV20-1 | CSARDQRGGDQPQHF | TGCAGTGCTAGAGATCAACGGGGGGGGGATCAGCCCCAGCATTTT
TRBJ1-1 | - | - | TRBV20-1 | CSARPYTEAFF | TGCAGTGCTAGACCCTACACTGAAGCTTTCTTT
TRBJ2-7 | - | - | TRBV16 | CASSQSRFGQYF | TGTGCCAGCAGCCAATCAAGGTTCGGGCAGTACTTC
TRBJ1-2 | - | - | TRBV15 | CATSREGRRSNYGYTF | TGTGCCACCAGCAGAGAAGGTCGCAGAAGTAACTATGGCTACACCTTC
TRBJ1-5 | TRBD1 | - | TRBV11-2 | CASSPDRHQPQHF | TGTGCCAGCAGCCCGGACAGGCATCAGCCCCAGCATTTT
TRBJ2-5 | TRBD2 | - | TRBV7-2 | CASSVPGLADQETQYF | TGTGCCAGCAGCGTCCCGGGACTAGCGGACCAAGAGACCCAGTACTTC
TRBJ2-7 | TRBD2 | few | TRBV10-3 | CAISDPGLAGRGTYEQYF | TGTGCCATCAGCGACCCGGGACTAGCGGGGCGAGGGACCTACGAGCAGTACTTC
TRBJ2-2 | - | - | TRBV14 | CASSLNPTGELFF | TGTGCCAGCAGCCTGAATCCTACCGGGGAGCTGTTTTTT
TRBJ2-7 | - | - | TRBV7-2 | CASSSGPEQYF | TGTGCCAGCAGCTCTGGACCCGAGCAGTACTTC
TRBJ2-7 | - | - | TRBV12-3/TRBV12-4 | CASSLAPKGVGAYEQYF | TGTGCCAGCAGTTTAGCGCCTAAGGGGGTAGGGGCCTACGAGCAGTACTTC
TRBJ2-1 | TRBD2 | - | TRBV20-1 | CSAQSGGNYNEQFF | TGCAGTGCTCAGAGCGGGGGGAACTACAATGAGCAGTTCTTC
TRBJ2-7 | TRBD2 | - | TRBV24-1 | CATEAGELSYEQYF | TGTGCCACCGAAGCGGGAGAGCTCTCCTACGAGCAGTACTTC
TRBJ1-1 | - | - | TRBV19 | CATHFRGAEAFF | TGTGCCACCCATTTCCGGGGCGCTGAAGCTTTCTTT
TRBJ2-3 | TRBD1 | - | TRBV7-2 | CASSFGGGQGAADTQYF | TGTGCCAGCAGCTTCGGAGGGGGACAGGGGGCCGCAGATACGCAGTATTTT
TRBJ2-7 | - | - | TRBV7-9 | CASSSFYEQYF | TGTGCCAGCAGCTCCTTTTACGAGCAGTACTTC
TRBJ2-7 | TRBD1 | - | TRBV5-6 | CASSQGQSSYEQYF | TGTGCCAGCAGCCAGGGACAGTCCTCCTACGAGCAGTACTTC
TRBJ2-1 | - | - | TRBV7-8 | CASSLPGGIQPSPQFF | TGTGCCAGCAGCCTACCTGGGGGGATTCAGCCGAGCCCGCAGTTCTTC
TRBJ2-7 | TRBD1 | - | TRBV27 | CASSADREAYEQYF | TGTGCCAGCAGTGCGGACAGGGAGGCCTACGAGCAGTACTTC
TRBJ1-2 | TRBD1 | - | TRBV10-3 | CAISSAGGDYGYTF | TGTGCCATCAGCAGTGCAGGGGGCGACTATGGCTACACCTTC
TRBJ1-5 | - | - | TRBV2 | CASSRAGSNQPQHF | TGTGCCAGCAGTAGGGCAGGGAGCAATCAGCCCCAGCATTTT
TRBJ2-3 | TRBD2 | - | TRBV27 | CASSGGTSGTDTQYF | TGTGCCAGCTCCGGGGGGACTAGCGGCACAGATACGCAGTATTTT
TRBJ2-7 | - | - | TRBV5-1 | CASSLRTAKPYEQYF | TGCGCCAGCAGCCTACGGACAGCTAAACCCTACGAGCAGTACTTC
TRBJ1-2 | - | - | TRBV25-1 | CASSEYGVQGGYTF | TGTGCCAGCAGTGAATATGGCGTCCAGGGCGGCTACACCTTC
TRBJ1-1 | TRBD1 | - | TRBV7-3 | CASSPTGGTEAFF | TGTGCCAGCAGCCCCACAGGGGGCACTGAAGCTTTCTTT
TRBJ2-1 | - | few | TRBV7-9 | CASSYREGHGGSYNEQFF | TGTGCCAGCAGCTACAGGGAGGGCCATGGGGGCTCCTACAATGAGCAGTTCTTC
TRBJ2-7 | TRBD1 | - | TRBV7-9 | CASSTRDREPYEQYF | TGTGCCAGCAGCACCCGGGACAGGGAACCCTACGAGCAGTACTTC
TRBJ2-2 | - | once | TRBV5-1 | CASASPRVGELFF | TGCGCCAGCGCGTCTCCCCGGGTCGGGGAGCTGTTTTTT
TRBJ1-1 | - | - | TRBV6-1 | CASSPGYYTNTEAFF | TGTGCCAGCAGTCCCGGATACTATACGAACACTGAAGCTTTCTTT
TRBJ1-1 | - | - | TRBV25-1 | CASSDPGAQGNGAFF | TGTGCCAGCAGTGACCCAGGCGCCCAAGGGAATGGCGCTTTCTTT
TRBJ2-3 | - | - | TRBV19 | CASSTQQGRNTDTQYF | TGTGCCAGTAGTACACAACAGGGTCGGAACACAGATACGCAGTATTTT
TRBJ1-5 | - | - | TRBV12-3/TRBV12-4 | CASNTNLLGNQPQHF | TGTGCCAGCAATACCAACCTCCTGGGCAATCAGCCCCAGCATTTT